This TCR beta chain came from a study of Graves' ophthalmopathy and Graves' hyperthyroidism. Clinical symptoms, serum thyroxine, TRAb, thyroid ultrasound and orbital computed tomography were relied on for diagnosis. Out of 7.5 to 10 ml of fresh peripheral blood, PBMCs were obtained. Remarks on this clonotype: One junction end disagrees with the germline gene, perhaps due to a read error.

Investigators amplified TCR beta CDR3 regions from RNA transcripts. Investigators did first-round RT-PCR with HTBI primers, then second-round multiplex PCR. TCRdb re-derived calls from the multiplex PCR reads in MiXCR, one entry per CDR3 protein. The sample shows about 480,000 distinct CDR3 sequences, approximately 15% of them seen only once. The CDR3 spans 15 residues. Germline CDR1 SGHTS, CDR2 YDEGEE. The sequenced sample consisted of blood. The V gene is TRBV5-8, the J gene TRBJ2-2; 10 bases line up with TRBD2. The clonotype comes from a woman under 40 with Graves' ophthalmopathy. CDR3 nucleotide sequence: TGTGCCAGCAGCTTGACTAGCGGGGTAATCGGGGAGCTGCTTTTT. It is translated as CASSLTSGVIGELLF.